The rows below give T cell receptor beta chains drawn from one sample of a study of T cells in Graves' hyperthyroidism and ophthalmopathy. One entry per CDR3 protein results from TCRdb running MiXCR on the multiplex PCR reads. The sample includes approximately 600,000 distinct CDR3 sequences, more than 11% of them seen just once. Sequencing input: blood. The receptors here all came from a woman aged 25 to 39 with Graves' hyperthyroidism that later progressed to Graves' ophthalmopathy. CDR3s leave out the opening cysteine and the closing phenylalanine or tryptophan. The order of the fields is J gene, D gene, V gene, CDR3 protein. D genes are given only for firm matches.

>TRBJ2-7|NA|TRBV28
ASPPTGASYEQY
>TRBJ2-7|TRBD1|TRBV19
ASSNPDREGYEQY
>TRBJ2-1|NA|TRBV28
ASRGWRGDRNEQF
>TRBJ2-5|NA|TRBV13
ASSLDRMYQETQY
>TRBJ2-3|NA|TRBV5-1
ASSPGGARTDTQY
>TRBJ2-3|TRBD2|TRBV12-3/TRBV12-4
ASSSLAGKGTDTQY
>TRBJ1-5|NA|TRBV20-1
SARGEVDFGNQPQH
>TRBJ2-2|TRBD2|TRBV3-1
ASSRGLAGSVVELF
>TRBJ1-1|NA|TRBV6-6
ASSYARQMNTEAF
>TRBJ2-7|TRBD1|TRBV27
ASLDRAGHEQY
>TRBJ2-2|TRBD1|TRBV6-2/TRBV6-3
ASRPHPDRVLPTGELF
>TRBJ2-1|TRBD1|TRBV13
ASSSGQLIGKQF
>TRBJ2-1|TRBD2|TRBV11-2
ASSPGTSGHNEQF
>TRBJ2-3|TRBD2|TRBV19
ASSRTSGLTDTQY
>TRBJ1-1|NA|TRBV6-2/TRBV6-3
ASNDPDTEAF
>TRBJ1-5|TRBD1|TRBV5-6
ASSLRGTGFQPQH
>TRBJ2-5|NA|TRBV6-5
ASSYLETQY
>TRBJ2-2|TRBD1|TRBV29-1
SGKQGVNTGELF
>TRBJ2-7|NA|TRBV7-9
ASSLRRENRDEQY
>TRBJ1-6|NA|TRBV6-1
ASSEIQSPLH
>TRBJ2-3|TRBD2|TRBV6-1
ASSEGGGDTQY
>TRBJ1-1|NA|TRBV6-1
ASSEEYLGGTEAF
>TRBJ1-2|NA|TRBV19
ASSIDRADRYGYT
>TRBJ2-5|NA|TRBV10-3
AISGEGHQETQY
>TRBJ2-1|NA|TRBV12-5
ASGLTGQEQF
>TRBJ1-1|NA|TRBV11-3
ASSLDFLGGGLNTEAF
>TRBJ2-2|NA|TRBV12-3/TRBV12-4
ASSLYGDTGELF
>TRBJ1-2|NA|TRBV30
AWLGDIPGYT
>TRBJ2-5|TRBD2|TRBV19
ASAPSYLAGGPETQY
>TRBJ2-5|NA|TRBV14
ASSQGTMETQY
>TRBJ1-1|NA|TRBV5-1
ASTSGPMNTEAF
>TRBJ1-2|TRBD1|TRBV14
ASSQTGGSYGYT
>TRBJ1-4|NA|TRBV7-6
ASSLGRFREANEKLF
>TRBJ2-1|TRBD2|TRBV5-1
ASSPLAGKDNEQF
>TRBJ2-1|TRBD1|TRBV19
ASRGDRWNDEQF
>TRBJ2-1|TRBD2|TRBV28
ASSLRGLAGVEQF
>TRBJ2-7|NA|TRBV12-5
ASGRVSRGEQY
>TRBJ2-5|NA|TRBV27
ASSLTGVKETQY
>TRBJ1-1|TRBD1|TRBV6-6
ASSYSGTGGREAF
>TRBJ1-6|NA|TRBV5-6
ASSPRVLNSPLH
>TRBJ2-5|TRBD2|TRBV29-1
SGSRLAGEETQY
>TRBJ2-2|NA|TRBV10-3
AISTLGMNTGELF
>TRBJ1-5|NA|TRBV5-6
ASSYSGTTNQPQH
>TRBJ2-5|NA|TRBV7-2
ASSLAWDGAEETQY
>TRBJ1-5|TRBD1|TRBV20-1
SARGTGGTNQPQH
>TRBJ2-7|TRBD1|TRBV19
ASSLGPIQGVEQY
>TRBJ1-2|NA|TRBV5-1
ASSLAQQRDGYT
>TRBJ2-5|NA|TRBV6-5
ASSYSPGDTETQY
>TRBJ2-7|TRBD1|TRBV4-1
ASSQEEGTGSYEQY
>TRBJ2-1|NA|TRBV6-2/TRBV6-3
ASLARGFNEQF
>TRBJ1-2|TRBD1|TRBV28
ASSSSTGTDYGYT
>TRBJ2-3|TRBD1|TRBV4-2
ASSSADRGRTDTQY
>TRBJ1-2|TRBD1|TRBV29-1
SIRQGYGYT
>TRBJ2-1|NA|TRBV2
ASEGSYNEQF
>TRBJ1-1|NA|TRBV11-2
ASSSRSAVGTPARAF